The present TCR beta chain was sequenced within a study of identical twins. Points from the study as a whole: Fewer insertions marked abundant cord blood beta clonotypes; young adult naive trended weakly, memory not at all.

Trimming at V came to 6 bases and at J to 0 bases, leaving 7 bases not matched to a gene. The length of the CDR3 is 15 residues. CDR1 MNHEY and CDR2 SVGAGI come from the germline V gene. A single record per CDR3 protein comes from TCRdb applying MiXCR to the 5' RACE reads. The sample has about 190,000 distinct CDR3 sequences; more than 15% are singletons. In its sample, this clonotype was seen many times. Its antigen is still unknown. A further study also used this sample, focusing on T cells expressing NK-cell markers. As that report states: Among the experiments, several used an anti-gamma-delta TCR antibody to restrict sorting to alpha-beta TCR T cells. The contribution of dominant NKG2C+ clonotypes to CD8+ T cells in more than five donors was about 1.0-7.5%.

V is TRBV6-5 and J is TRBJ1-1; 7 nucleotides match TRBD1. This TCR was sampled from a woman aged 18-29 years in good health. The sequencing input was CD8+ T cells sorted from blood. CDR3 in DNA: TGTGCCAGCAGCTTGACAGGGTTATTGAACACTGAAGCTTTCTTT. Encoded protein: CASSLTGLLNTEAFF.